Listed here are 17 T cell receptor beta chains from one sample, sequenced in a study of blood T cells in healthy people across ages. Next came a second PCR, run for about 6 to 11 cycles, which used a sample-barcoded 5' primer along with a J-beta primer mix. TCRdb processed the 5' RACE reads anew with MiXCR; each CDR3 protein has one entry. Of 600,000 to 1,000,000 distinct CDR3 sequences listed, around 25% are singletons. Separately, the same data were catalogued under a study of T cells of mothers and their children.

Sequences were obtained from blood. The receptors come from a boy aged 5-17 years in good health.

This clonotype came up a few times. CDR3 bases: TGCAGTGCTAGAGACCGGGGCAGGGGGCACTACGAGCAGTACTTC. It encodes CSARDRGRGHYEQYF. The chain has TRBV20-1 and TRBJ2-7, with 8 nucleotides matching TRBD1. The CDR3 sequence is 15 residues long. The germline V gene has CDR1 DFQATT and CDR2 SNEGSKA (reference sequence). The V segment lost 0 bases and the J segment 3 bases; nucleotides outside the gene matches: 7.

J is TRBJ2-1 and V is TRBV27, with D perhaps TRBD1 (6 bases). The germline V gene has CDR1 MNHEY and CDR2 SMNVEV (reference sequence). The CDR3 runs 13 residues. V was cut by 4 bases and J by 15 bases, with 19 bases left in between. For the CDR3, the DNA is TGTGCCAGCAGTTCCTCACCAGGGAGCAGGGGGTTCTTC. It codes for CASSSSPGSRGFF.

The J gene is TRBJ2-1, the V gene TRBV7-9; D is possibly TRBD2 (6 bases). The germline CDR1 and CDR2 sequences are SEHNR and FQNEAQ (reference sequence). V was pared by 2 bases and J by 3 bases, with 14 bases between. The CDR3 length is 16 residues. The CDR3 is CASSLPRLELYNEQFF. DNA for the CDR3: TGTGCCAGCAGCTTACCGAGACTAGAGCTCTACAATGAGCAGTTCTTC.

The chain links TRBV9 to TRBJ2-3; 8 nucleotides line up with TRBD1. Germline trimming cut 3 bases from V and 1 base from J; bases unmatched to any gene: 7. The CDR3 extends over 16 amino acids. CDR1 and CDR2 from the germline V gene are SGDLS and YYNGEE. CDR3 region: CASSATPGQGTDTQYF. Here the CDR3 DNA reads TGTGCCAGCAGCGCCACTCCGGGACAGGGCACAGATACGCAGTATTTT.

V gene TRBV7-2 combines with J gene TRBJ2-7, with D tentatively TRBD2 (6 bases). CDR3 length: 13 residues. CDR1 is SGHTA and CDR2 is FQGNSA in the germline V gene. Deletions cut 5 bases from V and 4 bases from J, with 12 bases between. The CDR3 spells CASSGGRIYEQYF. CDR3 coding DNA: TGTGCCAGCAGCGGAGGGAGAATTTACGAGCAGTACTTC.

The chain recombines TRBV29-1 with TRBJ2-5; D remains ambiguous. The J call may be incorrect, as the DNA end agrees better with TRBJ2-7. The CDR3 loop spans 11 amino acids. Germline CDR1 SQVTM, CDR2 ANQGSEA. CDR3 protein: CSVEDHYEQYF. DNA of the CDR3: TGCAGCGTTGAAGATCATTACGAGCAGTACTTC.

The CDR3 region has the DNA TGTGCCAGCAGCCCGCACCTAGCCTCCTTTGGAGAGACCCAGTACTTC. Amino acids: CASSPHLASFGETQYF. The chain links TRBV7-2 to TRBJ2-5, with D maybe TRBD2 (5 bases). In germline, CDR1 is SGHTA, CDR2 FQGNSA. The CDR3 length is 16 residues. V lost 5 bases and J 4 bases, leaving 20 bases between the germline ends.

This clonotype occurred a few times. The CDR3 nucleotides are TGTGCCAGCAGTGACGACTTAAGGGGTGTCCGGACCCAGTACTTC. It encodes CASSDDLRGVRTQYF. This chain uses TRBV2 with TRBJ2-5, with D possibly being TRBD1 (5 bases). Per the germline V gene, CDR1 is SNHLY and CDR2 is FYNNEI. V shed 3 bases and J shed 7 bases, with 18 bases lying between them. This CDR3 has 15 residues.

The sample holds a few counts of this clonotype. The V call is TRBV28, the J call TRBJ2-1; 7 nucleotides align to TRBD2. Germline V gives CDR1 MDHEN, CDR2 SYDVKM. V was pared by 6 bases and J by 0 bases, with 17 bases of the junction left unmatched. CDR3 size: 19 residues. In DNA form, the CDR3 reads TGTGCCAGCAGCTCGGGGGGACTGACGGTGAGAGACTCCTACAATGAGCAGTTCTTC. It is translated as CASSSGGLTVRDSYNEQFF.

The CDR3 bases are TGTGCCAGCACAGCTAACAATGAGCAGTTCTTC. Amino acids: CASTANNEQFF. V gene TRBV27 combines with J gene TRBJ2-1; D is unclear. Germline V gene sequence: CDR1 MNHEY, CDR2 SMNVEV (reference sequence). This CDR3 has 11 residues. The V end was cut by 7 bases, the J end by 5 bases, with 6 bases between.

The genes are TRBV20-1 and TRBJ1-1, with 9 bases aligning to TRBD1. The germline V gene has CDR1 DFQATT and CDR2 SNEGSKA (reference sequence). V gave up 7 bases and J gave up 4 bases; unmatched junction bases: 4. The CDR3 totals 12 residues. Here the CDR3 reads CSVIQGATEAFF. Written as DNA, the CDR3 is TGCAGTGTCATACAGGGGGCCACTGAAGCTTTCTTT.

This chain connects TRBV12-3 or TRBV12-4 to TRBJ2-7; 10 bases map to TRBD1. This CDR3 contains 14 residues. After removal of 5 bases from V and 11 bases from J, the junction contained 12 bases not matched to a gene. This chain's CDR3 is CASSPTQAGQGKYF. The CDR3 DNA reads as TGTGCCAGCAGTCCAACGCAGGCGGGACAGGGGAAGTACTTC.

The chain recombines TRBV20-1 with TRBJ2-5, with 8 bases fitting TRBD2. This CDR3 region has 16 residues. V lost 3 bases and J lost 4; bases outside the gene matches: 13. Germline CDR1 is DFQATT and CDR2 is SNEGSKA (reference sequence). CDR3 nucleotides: TGCAGTGCTAGCCAGGTCGGGGGGGCCATAAGAGAGACCCAGTACTTC. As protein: CSASQVGGAIRETQYF.

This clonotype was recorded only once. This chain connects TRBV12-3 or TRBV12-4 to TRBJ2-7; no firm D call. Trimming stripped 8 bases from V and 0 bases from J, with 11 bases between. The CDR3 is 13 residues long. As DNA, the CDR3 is TGTGCCAGCTTGTTCCTTGGCTCCTACGAGCAGTACTTC. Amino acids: CASLFLGSYEQYF.

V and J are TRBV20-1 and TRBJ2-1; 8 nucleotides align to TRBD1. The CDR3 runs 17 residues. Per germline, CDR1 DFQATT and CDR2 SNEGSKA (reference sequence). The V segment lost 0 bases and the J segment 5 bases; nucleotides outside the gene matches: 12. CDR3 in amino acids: CSARDRKRQGRNNEQFF. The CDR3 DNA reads TGCAGTGCTAGAGATCGTAAAAGACAGGGGCGGAACAATGAGCAGTTCTTC.

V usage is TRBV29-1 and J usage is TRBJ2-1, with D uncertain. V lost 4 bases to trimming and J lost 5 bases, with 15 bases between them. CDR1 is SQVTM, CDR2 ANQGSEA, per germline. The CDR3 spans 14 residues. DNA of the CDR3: TGCAGCGTTGCGTGGCGGTTGACCCACAATGAGCAGTTCTTC. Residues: CSVAWRLTHNEQFF.

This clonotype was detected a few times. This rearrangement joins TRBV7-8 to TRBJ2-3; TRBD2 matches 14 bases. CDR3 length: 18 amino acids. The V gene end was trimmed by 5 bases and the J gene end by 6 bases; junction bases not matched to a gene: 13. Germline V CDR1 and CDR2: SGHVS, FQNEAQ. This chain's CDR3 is CASSGKGLAGATGDTQYF. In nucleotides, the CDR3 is TGTGCCAGCAGCGGGAAGGGACTAGCGGGGGCCACGGGGGATACGCAGTATTTT.